The present entry profiles one TCR beta chain with its context. Its antigen is currently unknown. With about 9 days of culture completed, CD4+ T cells were isolated. SARS-CoV-2 infection was confirmed by PCR in the person between March and December 2020. Two-dose BNT162b2 or mRNA-1273 vaccination was given to participants. At days 3 and 7, half of the medium was exchanged for IL-2 medium. Repertoires were generated with immunoSEQ multiplex PCR, while TCRdb's copy carries only in-frame clones and drops some. The sample records about 34,000 clones, around 72% being singletons. This CDR3 contains 15 residues. V was cut by 1 base and J by 8 bases, with 16 bases left in between. Germline values: CDR1 SGHKS, CDR2 YYEKEE (reference sequence). This record comes from a study of vaccination effects on CD4 cells after COVID-19. Whole-study context: Sequencing was preceded by expansion of antigen-specific CD4+ T cells with viral peptide pools in the ViraFEST assay. Samples gathered post-vaccine arrived a median of 72 days past the second dose.

Whole-study results and caveats: Convalescent patients were scarce in the study, and it lacked early post-infection timepoints.

The chain uses TRBV5-5 and TRBJ1-3; no clear D gene. The receptor's source is a human donor who had a prior SARS-CoV-2 infection. Source: CD4+ T cells from PBMCs cultured without peptide, taken after COVID-19 vaccination. The CDR3 DNA is TGTGCCAGCAGCTTGATTGGGGTCGGCGGAGACACCATATATTTT. Translating gives CASSLIGVGGDTIYF.